These 21 T cell receptor beta chains share one sample of origin, sequenced in a study of blood T cells in healthy people across ages. Combining a sample-barcoded 5' primer with a J-beta primer mix, a second PCR ran for roughly 7 to 11 cycles. MiXCR, applied by TCRdb to the 5' RACE reads, yields one record per CDR3 protein. The data contain about a million distinct CDR3 sequences, 48% of them seen just once; the ten biggest clones take up roughly 13%. Sequenced: blood. The receptors stem from a man younger than 45 in good health.

The chain links TRBV4-1 to TRBJ2-1; TRBD1 matches 10 bases. The CDR3 sequence is 15 residues long. Germline V gene data show CDR1 as MGHRA and CDR2 as YSYEKL. V gave up 0 bases and J gave up 4 bases; unmatched junction bases: 0. CDR3 amino acids: CASSQEDRGYNEQFF. In nucleotides, the CDR3 is TGCGCCAGCAGCCAAGAGGACAGGGGGTACAATGAGCAGTTCTTC.

This clonotype showed up many times. The V call is TRBV3-1, the J call TRBJ1-2; unclear D gene. V shed 8 bases and J shed 6 bases, with 10 bases lying between them. The germline gives CDR1 LGHDT, CDR2 YNNKEL (reference sequence). The CDR3 is made up of 11 amino acids. The CDR3 sequence is CASGPGNGYTF. CDR3 nucleotide sequence: TGTGCCAGCGGGCCGGGCAATGGCTACACCTTC.

The chain links TRBV29-1 to TRBJ2-7, with 10 bases lining up with TRBD2. This CDR3 comprises 13 residues. CDR1 is SQVTM, CDR2 ANQGSEA, per germline. The J segment lost 2 bases and the V segment lost 4 bases, leaving 2 bases of the junction unmatched. The CDR3 loop reads CSVVAGGTYEQYF. CDR3 sequence (DNA): TGCAGCGTTGTAGCGGGGGGAACCTACGAGCAGTACTTC.

The V call is TRBV3-1, the J call TRBJ2-3, with D possibly TRBD1 on 5 matching bases. The V gene's germline CDR1 is LGHDT and CDR2 YNNKEL (reference sequence). V was cut by 0 bases and J by 4 bases, with 14 bases left in between. The CDR3 extends over 16 amino acids. The CDR3, as DNA: TGTGCCAGCAGCCAAGATTGGCAGGGAATCGCAGATACGCAGTATTTT. It codes for CASSQDWQGIADTQYF.

The V gene is TRBV11-2, the J gene TRBJ1-1, with D perhaps TRBD1 (6 bases). The germline V and J ends were trimmed by 2 bases and 0 bases, with 13 bases remaining between them. Germline CDR1 reads SGHAT; CDR2 reads FQNNGV. The CDR3 spans 16 residues. This CDR3 reads CASSLRGGDMNTEAFF. The CDR3 DNA reads as TGTGCCAGCAGCTTACGTGGAGGGGACATGAACACTGAAGCTTTCTTT.

In this sample, this clonotype turned up a few times. J is TRBJ2-1 and V is TRBV7-2; 8 bases align to TRBD2. The CDR3 consists of 14 residues. With V trimmed by 7 bases and J by 8 bases, 10 bases remained unmatched. The germline CDR1 and CDR2 sequences are SGHTA and FQGNSA. The CDR3 region has the DNA TGTGCCAGCATTGAACAGCGGGGGAGGGATGAGCAGTTCTTC. Protein product: CASIEQRGRDEQFF. The full variable domain, completed using reference TRBV7-2 and TRBJ2-1, is GAGVSQSPSNKVTEKGKDVELRCDPISGHTALYWYRQSLGQGLEFLIYFQGNSAPDKSGLPSDRFSAERTGGSVSTLTIQRTQQEDSAVYLCASIEQRGRDEQFFGPGTRLTVL.

This clonotype has more than one count but fewer than ten. The J gene is TRBJ2-5, the V gene TRBV3-1; perhaps TRBD2 as D (5 bases). CDR3 length: 14 amino acids. Germline CDR1 and CDR2: LGHDT and YNNKEL (reference sequence). Deletions cut 3 bases from V and 4 bases from J, with 12 bases between. This CDR3 reads CASSQRTRGETQYF. DNA for the CDR3: TGTGCCAGCAGCCAGCGGACTCGGGGAGAGACCCAGTACTTC.

This chain links TRBV7-9 with TRBJ1-1; possibly TRBD1 for D (5 bases). The CDR3 has 14 amino acids. V dropped 2 bases and J dropped 1 base, with 8 bases sitting between them. CDR1 is SEHNR and CDR2 is FQNEAQ in the germline V gene (reference sequence). CDR3 loop: CASSLRGSNTEAFF. The CDR3 DNA reads TGTGCCAGCAGCTTAAGGGGATCGAACACTGAAGCTTTCTTT.

The chain recombines TRBV6-2 or TRBV6-3 with TRBJ2-2; D may be TRBD1 or TRBD2 (5 bases each). V lost 2 bases, J lost 4 bases, and 8 bases lay in between. The CDR3 consists of 14 residues. Germline CDR1 and CDR2: MNHEY and SVGEGT. CDR3 loop: CASSYGTATGELFF. The CDR3, as DNA: TGTGCCAGCAGTTACGGGACGGCCACCGGGGAGCTGTTTTTT.

This clonotype was detected ten times or more. V gene TRBV29-1 combines with J gene TRBJ2-3, with D hard to call. Trimming cost V 2 bases and J 6 bases, with 9 bases left between them. In germline, CDR1 is SQVTM, CDR2 ANQGSEA. This CDR3 region has 12 residues. As DNA, the CDR3 is TGCAGCGTTGAATACCCGGCCGATACGCAGTATTTT. Translated: CSVEYPADTQYF.

The chain recombines TRBV6-2 or TRBV6-3 with TRBJ1-2, with D unclear. V lost 2 bases and J 3 bases, leaving 4 bases between the germline ends. Germline lookup yields CDR1 MNHEY and CDR2 SVGEGT. The CDR3 consists of 12 residues. Here the CDR3 DNA reads TGTGCCAGCAGTTACCAGGACTATGGCTACACCTTC. Its protein product is CASSYQDYGYTF.

The chain has TRBV20-1 and TRBJ2-5; 13 positions match TRBD2. The V gene end was trimmed by 3 bases and the J gene end by 5 bases; junction bases not matched to a gene: 6. Germline V CDR1 and CDR2: DFQATT, SNEGSKA (reference sequence). The CDR3 is 15 amino acids. CDR3 DNA sequence: TGCAGTGCTAGTCGGACTAGCGGGGGTACCGAGACCCAGTACTTC. Translation gives CSASRTSGGTETQYF.

In this sample, this clonotype turned up a few times. V usage is TRBV20-1 and J usage is TRBJ1-5, with TRBD1 matching 7 bases. The CDR3 totals 14 residues. The germline V gene has CDR1 DFQATT and CDR2 SNEGSKA (reference sequence). The V gene end was trimmed by 3 bases and the J gene end by 5 bases; junction bases not matched to a gene: 7. The CDR3 bases are TGCAGTGCTAGGGCGGCAGGGGGATATCAGCCCCAGCATTTT. Protein sequence: CSARAAGGYQPQHF.

The chain couples TRBV3-1 to TRBJ2-5, with TRBD1 matching 9 bases. The CDR3 length is 12 residues. The germline CDR1 and CDR2 sequences are LGHDT and YNNKEL (reference sequence). J lost 12 bases, V lost 3 bases, and 5 bases had no gene match. The CDR3 coding sequence is TGTGCCAGCAGCCAGGGACAGGGCGCGGAGTACTTC. As protein: CASSQGQGAEYF.

The CDR3 DNA reads TGTGCCAGCAGCCATTCTCCCGGGTCCCTCGCCTACGAGCAGTACTTC. This translates into CASSHSPGSLAYEQYF. The rearrangement uses TRBV3-1 and TRBJ2-7; no clear D. From germline, CDR1 is LGHDT and CDR2 YNNKEL (reference sequence). Trimming stripped 3 bases from V and 2 bases from J, with 17 bases between. This CDR3 is 16 amino acids long.

The chain couples TRBV6-5 to TRBJ1-6; perhaps TRBD1 as D (6 bases). Per germline, CDR1 MNHEY and CDR2 SVGAGI. V lost 6 bases to trimming and J lost 9 bases, with 18 bases between them. The CDR3 runs to 15 residues. The CDR3 nucleotides read TGTGCCAGCAGCCCTGAGGGGGGCTCAGTTTCACCCCTCCACTTT. As protein: CASSPEGGSVSPLHF.

This clonotype was counted only a few times. The chain recombines TRBV6-5 with TRBJ2-3; D assignment may be TRBD1 or TRBD2 (5 bases each). CDR1 and CDR2 (germline): MNHEY, SVGAGI. The V end was cut by 2 bases, the J end by 4 bases, with 10 bases between. The CDR3 has 14 amino acids. As DNA, the CDR3 is TGTGCCAGCAGTTACGTGGGGGAGCCAGATACGCAGTATTTT. Protein product: CASSYVGEPDTQYF.

The V gene is TRBV6-6, the J gene TRBJ2-3; TRBD1 agrees at 8 bases. The length of the CDR3 is 15 residues. J lost 2 bases, V lost 3 bases, and 4 bases had no gene match. In germline, CDR1 is MNHNY, CDR2 SVGAGI (reference sequence). The CDR3 sequence is CASSYTGGLTDTQYF. The DNA for the CDR3 is TGTGCCAGCAGTTATACAGGGGGGCTCACAGATACGCAGTATTTT.

In its sample, this clonotype was seen many times. CDR3 sequence: CASSLPGDQTSYEQYF. CDR3 DNA: TGTGCCAGCAGCTTACCCGGAGACCAGACTTCCTACGAGCAGTACTTC. The chain carries TRBV7-8 and TRBJ2-7; no clear D gene. Trimming took 2 bases from V and 1 from J, leaving 15 bases between them. Germline V gives CDR1 SGHVS, CDR2 FQNEAQ. The CDR3 has 16 amino acids.

This clonotype showed up just a few times. The genes are TRBV12-3 or TRBV12-4 and TRBJ2-7, with no clear D. The CDR3 extends over 13 amino acids. Trimming shortened V by 8 bases and J by 0 bases, and 11 bases separated the two germline ends. The CDR3 nucleotides read TGTGCCAGCGGTGCGGCAGTCTCCTACGAGCAGTACTTC. Translation: CASGAAVSYEQYF.

This clonotype showed up just a few times. The chain has TRBV6-5 and TRBJ1-4; a possible D gene is TRBD1 (6 bases). This CDR3 has 15 amino acids. The germline V gene encodes CDR1 MNHEY and CDR2 SVGAGI. V was trimmed by 0 bases and J by 7 bases, leaving 12 bases between them. The CDR3 DNA follows: TGTGCCAGCAGTTACTCGGGGGGGCACGGTGAAAAACTGTTTTTT. This gives the protein CASSYSGGHGEKLFF.